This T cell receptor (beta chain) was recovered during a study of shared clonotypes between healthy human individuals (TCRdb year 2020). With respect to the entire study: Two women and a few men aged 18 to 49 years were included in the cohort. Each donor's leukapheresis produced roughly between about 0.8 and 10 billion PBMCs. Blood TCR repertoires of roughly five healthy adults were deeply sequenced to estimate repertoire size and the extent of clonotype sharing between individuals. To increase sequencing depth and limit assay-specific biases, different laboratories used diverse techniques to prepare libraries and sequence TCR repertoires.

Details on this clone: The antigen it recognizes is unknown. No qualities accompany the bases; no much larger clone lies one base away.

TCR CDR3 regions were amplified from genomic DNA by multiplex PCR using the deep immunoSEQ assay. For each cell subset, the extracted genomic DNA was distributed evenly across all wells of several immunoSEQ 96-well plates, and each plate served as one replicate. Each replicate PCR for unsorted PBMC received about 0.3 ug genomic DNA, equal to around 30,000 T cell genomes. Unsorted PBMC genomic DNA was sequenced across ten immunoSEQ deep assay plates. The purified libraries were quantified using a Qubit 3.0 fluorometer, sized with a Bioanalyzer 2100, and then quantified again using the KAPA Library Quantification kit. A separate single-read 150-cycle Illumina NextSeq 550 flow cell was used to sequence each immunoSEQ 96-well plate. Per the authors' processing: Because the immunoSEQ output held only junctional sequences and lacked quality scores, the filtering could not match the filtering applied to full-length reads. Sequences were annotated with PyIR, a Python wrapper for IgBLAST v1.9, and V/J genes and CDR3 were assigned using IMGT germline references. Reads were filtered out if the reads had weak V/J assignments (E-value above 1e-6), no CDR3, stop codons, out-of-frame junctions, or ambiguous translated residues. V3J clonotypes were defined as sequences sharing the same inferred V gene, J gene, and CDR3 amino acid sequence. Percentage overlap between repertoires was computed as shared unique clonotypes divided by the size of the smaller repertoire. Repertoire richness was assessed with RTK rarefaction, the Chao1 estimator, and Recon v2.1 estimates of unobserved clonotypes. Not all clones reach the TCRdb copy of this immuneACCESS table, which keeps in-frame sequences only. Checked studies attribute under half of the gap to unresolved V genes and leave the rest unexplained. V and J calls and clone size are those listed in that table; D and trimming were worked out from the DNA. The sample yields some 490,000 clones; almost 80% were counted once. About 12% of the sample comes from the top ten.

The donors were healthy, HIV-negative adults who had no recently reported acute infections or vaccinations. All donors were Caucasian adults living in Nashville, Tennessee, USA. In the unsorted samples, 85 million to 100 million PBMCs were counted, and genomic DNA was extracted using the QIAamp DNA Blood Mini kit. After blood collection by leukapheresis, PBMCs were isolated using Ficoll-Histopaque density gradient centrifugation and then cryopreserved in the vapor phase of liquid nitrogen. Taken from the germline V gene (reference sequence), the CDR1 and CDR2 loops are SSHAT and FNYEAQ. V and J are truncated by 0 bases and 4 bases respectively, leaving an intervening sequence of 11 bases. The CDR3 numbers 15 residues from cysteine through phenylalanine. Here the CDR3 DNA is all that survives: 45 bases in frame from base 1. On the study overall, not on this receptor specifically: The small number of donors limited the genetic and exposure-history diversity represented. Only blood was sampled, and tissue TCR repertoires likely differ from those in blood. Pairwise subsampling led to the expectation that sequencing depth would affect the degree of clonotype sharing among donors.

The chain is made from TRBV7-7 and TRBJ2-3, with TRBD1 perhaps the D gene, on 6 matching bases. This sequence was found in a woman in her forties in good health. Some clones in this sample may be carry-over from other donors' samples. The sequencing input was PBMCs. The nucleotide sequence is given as TGTGCCAGCAGCTTAGCTCCAGGGGTTGCAGATACGCAGTATTTT. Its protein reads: CASSLAPGVADTQYF.